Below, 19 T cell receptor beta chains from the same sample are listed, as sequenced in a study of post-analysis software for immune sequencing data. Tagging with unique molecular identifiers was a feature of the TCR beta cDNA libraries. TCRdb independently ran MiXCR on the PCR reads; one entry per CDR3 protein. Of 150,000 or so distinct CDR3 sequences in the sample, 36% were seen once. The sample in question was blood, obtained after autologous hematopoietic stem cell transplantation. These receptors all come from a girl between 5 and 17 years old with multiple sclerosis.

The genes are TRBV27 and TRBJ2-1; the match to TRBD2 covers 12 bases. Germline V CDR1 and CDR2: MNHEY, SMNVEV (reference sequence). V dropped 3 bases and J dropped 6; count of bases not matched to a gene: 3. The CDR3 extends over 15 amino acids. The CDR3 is CASSFSSGRGNEQFF. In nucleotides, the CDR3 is TGTGCCAGCAGTTTTTCTAGCGGGAGGGGCAATGAGCAGTTCTTC.

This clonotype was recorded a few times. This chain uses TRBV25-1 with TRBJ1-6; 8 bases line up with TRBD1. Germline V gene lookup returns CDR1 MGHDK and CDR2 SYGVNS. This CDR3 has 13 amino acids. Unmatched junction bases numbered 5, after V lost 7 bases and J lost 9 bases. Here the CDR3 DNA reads TGTGCCAGCAAGAATACAGGGGGTTCACCCCTCCACTTT. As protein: CASKNTGGSPLHF.

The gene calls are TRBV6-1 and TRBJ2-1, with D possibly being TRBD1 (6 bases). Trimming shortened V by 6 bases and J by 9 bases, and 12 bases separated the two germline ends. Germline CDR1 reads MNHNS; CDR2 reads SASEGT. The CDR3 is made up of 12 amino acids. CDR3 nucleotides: TGTGCCAGCAGGCAGGGGAACGGTGAGCAGTTCTTC. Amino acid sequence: CASRQGNGEQFF.

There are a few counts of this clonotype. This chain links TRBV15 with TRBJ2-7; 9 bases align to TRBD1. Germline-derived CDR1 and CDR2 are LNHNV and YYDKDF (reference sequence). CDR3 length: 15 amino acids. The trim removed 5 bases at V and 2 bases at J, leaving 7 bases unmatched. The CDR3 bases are TGTGCCACCAGCTCTAGCCGGACAGGGGCCTACGAGCAGTACTTC. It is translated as CATSSSRTGAYEQYF.

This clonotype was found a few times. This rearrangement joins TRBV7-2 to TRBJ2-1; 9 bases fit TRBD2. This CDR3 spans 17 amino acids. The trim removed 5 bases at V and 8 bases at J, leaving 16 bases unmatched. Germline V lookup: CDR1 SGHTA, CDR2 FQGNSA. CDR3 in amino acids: CASSPPNHSGSGDEQFF. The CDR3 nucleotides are TGTGCCAGCAGCCCCCCCAACCATAGCGGGAGTGGGGATGAGCAGTTCTTC.

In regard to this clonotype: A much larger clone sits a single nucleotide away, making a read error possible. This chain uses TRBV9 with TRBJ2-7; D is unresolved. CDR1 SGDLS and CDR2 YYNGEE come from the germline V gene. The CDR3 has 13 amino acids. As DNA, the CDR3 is TGTGCCGGCAGCGTATCTGGGAACTACGAGCAGTACTTC. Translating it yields CAGSVSGNYEQYF.

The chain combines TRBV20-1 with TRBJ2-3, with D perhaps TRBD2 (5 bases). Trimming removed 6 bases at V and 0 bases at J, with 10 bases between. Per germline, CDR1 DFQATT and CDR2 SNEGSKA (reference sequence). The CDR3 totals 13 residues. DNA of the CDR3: TGCAGTGCCATGACTACTAGCACAGATACGCAGTATTTT. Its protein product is CSAMTTSTDTQYF.

CDR3 in amino acids: CASTGTGSNEQFF. CDR3 sequence (DNA): TGTGCCAGTACCGGGACAGGCTCCAATGAGCAGTTCTTC. This chain connects TRBV5-4 to TRBJ2-1; 8 nucleotides line up with TRBD1. Germline CDR1 SGHNT, CDR2 YYREEE (reference sequence). V lost 8 bases and J lost 6; bases outside the gene matches: 7. There are 13 residues in the CDR3. Complete variable domain (other parts from reference TRBV5-4 and TRBJ2-1): ETGVTQSPTHLIKTRGQQVTLRCSSQSGHNTVSWYQQALGQGPQFIFQYYREEENGRGNFPPRFSGLQFPNYSSELNVNALELDDSALYLCASTGTGSNEQFFGPGTRLTVL.

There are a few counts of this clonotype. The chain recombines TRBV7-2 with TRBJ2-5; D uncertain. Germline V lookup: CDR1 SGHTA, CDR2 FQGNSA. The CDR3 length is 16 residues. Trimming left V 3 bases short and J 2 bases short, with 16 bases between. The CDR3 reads CASSLLGSVSQETQYF. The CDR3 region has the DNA TGTGCCAGCAGCTTGCTTGGTTCCGTATCTCAAGAGACCCAGTACTTC.

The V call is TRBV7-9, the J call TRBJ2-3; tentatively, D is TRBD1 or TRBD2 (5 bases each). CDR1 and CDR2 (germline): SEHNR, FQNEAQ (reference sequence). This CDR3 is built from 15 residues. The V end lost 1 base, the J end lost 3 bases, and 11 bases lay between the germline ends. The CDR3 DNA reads TGTGCCAGCAGCTTAGGAGGTGGGGGAACAGATACGCAGTATTTT. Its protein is CASSLGGGGTDTQYF.

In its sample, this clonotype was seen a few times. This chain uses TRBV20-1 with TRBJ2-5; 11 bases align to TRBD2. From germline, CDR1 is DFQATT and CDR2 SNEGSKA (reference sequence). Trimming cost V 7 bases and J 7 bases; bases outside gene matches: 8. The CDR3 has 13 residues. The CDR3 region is CSVLAGEVGTQYF. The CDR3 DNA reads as TGCAGTGTACTAGCGGGAGAGGTTGGGACCCAGTACTTC.

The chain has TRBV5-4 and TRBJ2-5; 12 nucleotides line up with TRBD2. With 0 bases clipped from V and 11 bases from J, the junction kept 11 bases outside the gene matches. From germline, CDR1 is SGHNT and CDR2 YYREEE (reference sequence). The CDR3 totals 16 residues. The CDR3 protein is CASSLELAGGIEEQYF. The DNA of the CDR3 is TGTGCCAGCAGCTTGGAACTAGCGGGAGGTATAGAAGAGCAGTACTTC. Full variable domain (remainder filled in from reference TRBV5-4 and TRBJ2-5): ETGVTQSPTHLIKTRGQQVTLRCSSQSGHNTVSWYQQALGQGPQFIFQYYREEENGRGNFPPRFSGLQFPNYSSELNVNALELDDSALYLCASSLELAGGIEEQYFGPGTRLLVL.

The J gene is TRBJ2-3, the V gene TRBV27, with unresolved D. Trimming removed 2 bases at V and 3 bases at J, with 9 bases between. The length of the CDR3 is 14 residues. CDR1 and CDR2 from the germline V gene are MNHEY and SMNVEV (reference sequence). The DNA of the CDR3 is TGTGCCAGCAGTTTACTTGTCGGGACAGATACGCAGTATTTT. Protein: CASSLLVGTDTQYF.

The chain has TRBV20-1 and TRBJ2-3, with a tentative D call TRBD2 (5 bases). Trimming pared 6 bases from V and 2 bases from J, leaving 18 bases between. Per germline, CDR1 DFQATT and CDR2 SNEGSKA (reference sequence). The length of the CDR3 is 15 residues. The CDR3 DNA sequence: TGCAGTGCCCCCGCGGGCGGTACCTTCACAGATACGCAGTATTTT. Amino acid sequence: CSAPAGGTFTDTQYF.

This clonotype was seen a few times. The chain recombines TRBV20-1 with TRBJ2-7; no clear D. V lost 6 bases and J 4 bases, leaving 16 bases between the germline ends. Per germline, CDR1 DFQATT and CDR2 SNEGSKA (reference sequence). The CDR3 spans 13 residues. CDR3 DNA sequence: TGCAGTGCCCCGGGTCCCGTCGGATACGAGCAGTACTTC. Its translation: CSAPGPVGYEQYF.

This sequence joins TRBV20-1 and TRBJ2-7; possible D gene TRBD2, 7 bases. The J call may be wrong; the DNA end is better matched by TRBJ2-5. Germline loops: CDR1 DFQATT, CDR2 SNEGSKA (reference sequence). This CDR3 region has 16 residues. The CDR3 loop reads CSASARGGALRGTQYF. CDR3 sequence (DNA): TGCAGTGCTAGTGCTCGTGGGGGGGCATTGAGGGGGACCCAGTACTTC.

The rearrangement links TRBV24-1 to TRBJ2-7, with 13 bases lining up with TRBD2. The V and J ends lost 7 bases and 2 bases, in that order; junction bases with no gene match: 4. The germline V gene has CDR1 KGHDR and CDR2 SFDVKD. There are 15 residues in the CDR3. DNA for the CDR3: TGTGCCACCAGGCGACTAGCGGGAGGTCCCTACGAGCAGTACTTC. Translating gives CATRRLAGGPYEQYF.

CDR3 sequence (DNA): TGTGCCAGCACATACTCGGGGACTAGCGGGAGAAGCTCCTACAATGAGCAGTTCTTC. Protein product: CASTYSGTSGRSSYNEQFF. The chain employs TRBV12-3 or TRBV12-4 and TRBJ2-1; 14 bases align to TRBD2. V was clipped by 7 bases and J by 0 bases; unmatched bases: 11. This CDR3 is 19 amino acids long.

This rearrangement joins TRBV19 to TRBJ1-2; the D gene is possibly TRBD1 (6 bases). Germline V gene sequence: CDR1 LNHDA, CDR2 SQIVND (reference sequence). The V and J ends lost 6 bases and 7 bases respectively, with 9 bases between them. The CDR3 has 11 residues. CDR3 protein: CASSNRAGYTF. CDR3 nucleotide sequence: TGTGCCAGTAGCAACAGGGCTGGCTACACCTTC.